Listed below are T cell receptor beta chains from one sample, sequenced in a study of Graves' ophthalmopathy and Graves' hyperthyroidism. TCRdb ran MiXCR on the multiplex PCR reads and lists one entry per CDR3 protein. The sample holds just over 600,000 distinct CDR3 sequences, about a fifth seen once. The sequencing input was peripheral blood. The source of these receptors is a young woman with stable Graves' hyperthyroidism. Some clones in this sample may be carry-over from other donors' samples. CDR3s include the opening cysteine and the closing phenylalanine or tryptophan. Each record gives: CDR3 DNA, CDR3 protein, V gene, D gene, clone size, J gene. The D gene is left open where the match is weak. The size entry is marked missing in some rows and otherwise reads once, few, many or a size class.

CDR3 DNA: TGTGCCAGCAGTTTAAGGTTGCGGGCTCGCTACGAGCAGTACTTC; CDR3 protein: CASSLRLRARYEQYF; V gene: TRBV28; D gene: -; clone size: -; J gene: TRBJ2-7
CDR3 DNA: TGTGCCAGCAGTTTATTCACAGTCTATGGCTACACCTTC; CDR3 protein: CASSLFTVYGYTF; V gene: TRBV12-3/TRBV12-4; D gene: -; clone size: many; J gene: TRBJ1-2
CDR3 DNA: TGTGCCAGCAGTTTAGGCCCCGGGGACACTGAAGCTTTCTTT; CDR3 protein: CASSLGPGDTEAFF; V gene: TRBV28; D gene: -; clone size: -; J gene: TRBJ1-1
CDR3 DNA: TGTGCCAGCAGTGGACAGGGGTCGGTCTCCTACGAGCAGTACTTC; CDR3 protein: CASSGQGSVSYEQYF; V gene: TRBV6-2/TRBV6-3; D gene: TRBD1; clone size: -; J gene: TRBJ2-7
CDR3 DNA: TGTGCCAGCAGACTAATGGGACACTCTGGAAACACCATATATTTT; CDR3 protein: CASRLMGHSGNTIYF; V gene: TRBV6-2/TRBV6-3; D gene: -; clone size: few; J gene: TRBJ1-3
CDR3 DNA: TGTGCCAGCACCGAGGACAGGGTCCCCACCGGGGAGCTGTTTTTT; CDR3 protein: CASTEDRVPTGELFF; V gene: TRBV6-2/TRBV6-3; D gene: TRBD1; clone size: many; J gene: TRBJ2-2
CDR3 DNA: TGCGCCAGCAGGGATGGGGGACAGAGATTCTGGGAGACCCAGTACTTC; CDR3 protein: CASRDGGQRFWETQYF; V gene: TRBV5-1; D gene: TRBD1; clone size: -; J gene: TRBJ2-5
CDR3 DNA: TGTGCTAGTGGTTTGGTACTGAACACTTACACTGAAGCTTTCTTT; CDR3 protein: CASGLVLNTYTEAFF; V gene: TRBV12-5; D gene: -; clone size: -; J gene: TRBJ1-1
CDR3 DNA: TGTGCCAGCAGGCCCAGCCAAAATTCACCCCTCCACTTT; CDR3 protein: CASRPSQNSPLHF; V gene: TRBV2; D gene: -; clone size: many; J gene: TRBJ1-6
CDR3 DNA: TGTGCCAGCAGTCCCCGGGGTCTACACGAGCAGTACTTC; CDR3 protein: CASSPRGLHEQYF; V gene: TRBV28; D gene: -; clone size: once; J gene: TRBJ2-7
CDR3 DNA: TGTGCCAGCAGTTACGAGGTTACACCTAACTACGAGCAGTACTTC; CDR3 protein: CASSYEVTPNYEQYF; V gene: TRBV6-2/TRBV6-3; D gene: -; clone size: many; J gene: TRBJ2-7
CDR3 DNA: TGTGCCAGCAGCTTAGTCGCAGGACCGGACGCTGAAGCTTTCTTT; CDR3 protein: CASSLVAGPDAEAFF; V gene: TRBV7-3; D gene: -; clone size: -; J gene: TRBJ1-1
CDR3 DNA: TGTGCCAGCAGCCAACCCGGGACAGGATCCTACGAGCAGTACTTC; CDR3 protein: CASSQPGTGSYEQYF; V gene: TRBV3-1; D gene: TRBD1; clone size: -; J gene: TRBJ2-7
CDR3 DNA: TGTGCCAGCAGCTTAGGGCCGGGTCTCTACGAGCAGTACTTC; CDR3 protein: CASSLGPGLYEQYF; V gene: TRBV7-2; D gene: -; clone size: -; J gene: TRBJ2-7
CDR3 DNA: TGTGCCAGTAGCGGGACTTTGAACATTGAAGCTTTCTTT; CDR3 protein: CASSGTLNIEAFF; V gene: TRBV19; D gene: -; clone size: many; J gene: TRBJ1-1
CDR3 DNA: TGCAGCGACAGGGATCCGAACACTGAAGCTTTCTTT; CDR3 protein: CSDRDPNTEAFF; V gene: TRBV29-1; D gene: -; clone size: many; J gene: TRBJ1-1
CDR3 DNA: TGTGCCACCAGCATAACGCAGTGGACTGAAGCTTTCTTT; CDR3 protein: CATSITQWTEAFF; V gene: TRBV15; D gene: -; clone size: -; J gene: TRBJ1-1
CDR3 DNA: TGTGCCAGCAGTTGGTTAACGGGCAATCAGCCCCAGCATTTT; CDR3 protein: CASSWLTGNQPQHF; V gene: TRBV6-5; D gene: -; clone size: many; J gene: TRBJ1-5
CDR3 DNA: TGTGCCAGCAGGAAAGACAGTATCTTTCCCAAAAACATTCAGTACTTC; CDR3 protein: CASRKDSIFPKNIQYF; V gene: TRBV2; D gene: -; clone size: many; J gene: TRBJ2-4
CDR3 DNA: TGTGCCAGTACCTCTAAGGGGATCAATCAGCCCCAGCATTTT; CDR3 protein: CASTSKGINQPQHF; V gene: TRBV19; D gene: -; clone size: -; J gene: TRBJ1-5
CDR3 DNA: TGTGCCAGCAGTTCCCAGGACGGGGCCTCCTACGAGCAGTACTTC; CDR3 protein: CASSSQDGASYEQYF; V gene: TRBV12-3/TRBV12-4; D gene: -; clone size: -; J gene: TRBJ2-7
CDR3 DNA: TGCGCCAGCAGCCAACCGGGACAGGGACCCTACGAGCAGTACTTC; CDR3 protein: CASSQPGQGPYEQYF; V gene: TRBV4-1; D gene: TRBD1; clone size: many; J gene: TRBJ2-7
CDR3 DNA: TGTGCCAGCAGCGTAGGCGGACTAGCGGGAGCTAAGGAGTTCGAGCAGTACTTC; CDR3 protein: CASSVGGLAGAKEFEQYF; V gene: TRBV9; D gene: TRBD2; clone size: -; J gene: TRBJ2-7
CDR3 DNA: TGCAGTGTTCCGACAGGGGGATCGGAGCCCTACGAGCAGTACTTC; CDR3 protein: CSVPTGGSEPYEQYF; V gene: TRBV20-1; D gene: TRBD1; clone size: -; J gene: TRBJ2-7
CDR3 DNA: TGTGCCTGGAGTTCCTCCCGCTATGGCTACACCTTC; CDR3 protein: CAWSSSRYGYTF; V gene: TRBV30; D gene: -; clone size: many; J gene: TRBJ1-2
CDR3 DNA: TGTGCCAGCAGCCCCCCGACCGGGACATTCTCTGGCTACACCTTC; CDR3 protein: CASSPPTGTFSGYTF; V gene: TRBV7-2; D gene: -; clone size: many; J gene: TRBJ1-2
CDR3 DNA: TGCGCCAGCAGCCAAGTGGGGGGAAATGAAGCTTTCTTT; CDR3 protein: CASSQVGGNEAFF; V gene: TRBV4-1; D gene: -; clone size: -; J gene: TRBJ1-1
CDR3 DNA: TGTGCCAGCAGGGATCGGACGGGGACAGAGACCCAGTACTTC; CDR3 protein: CASRDRTGTETQYF; V gene: TRBV28; D gene: -; clone size: many; J gene: TRBJ2-5
CDR3 DNA: TGCAGCGGTTCAGGACAGGGTGGTTCGGAGACCCAGTACTTC; CDR3 protein: CSGSGQGGSETQYF; V gene: TRBV29-1; D gene: TRBD1; clone size: -; J gene: TRBJ2-5
CDR3 DNA: TGCGCCAGCAGCTATTCGACTAGCGGGGGCCGCTACGAGCAGTACTTC; CDR3 protein: CASSYSTSGGRYEQYF; V gene: TRBV5-1; D gene: TRBD2; clone size: many; J gene: TRBJ2-7
CDR3 DNA: TGTGCCTGGAGTGGGAGGAATCAGCCCCAGCATTTT; CDR3 protein: CAWSGRNQPQHF; V gene: TRBV30; D gene: -; clone size: few; J gene: TRBJ1-5
CDR3 DNA: TGTGCCAGCAGCGTTCCCAGTGGGGACACTGAAGCTTTCTTT; CDR3 protein: CASSVPSGDTEAFF; V gene: TRBV6-1; D gene: -; clone size: many; J gene: TRBJ1-1
CDR3 DNA: TGTGCCAGCAGGATGGGGGGGACTAGCGGGAGTGGCGAGCAGTACTTC; CDR3 protein: CASRMGGTSGSGEQYF; V gene: TRBV28; D gene: TRBD2; clone size: -; J gene: TRBJ2-7
CDR3 DNA: TGTGCCAGCAGCTCCCCCGCGGCGGACCCCTACGAGCAGTACTTC; CDR3 protein: CASSSPAADPYEQYF; V gene: TRBV13; D gene: -; clone size: many; J gene: TRBJ2-7
CDR3 DNA: TGTGCCAGAAGCACTGTTGACAGGGATAGCAATCAGCCCCAGCATTTT; CDR3 protein: CARSTVDRDSNQPQHF; V gene: TRBV6-1; D gene: TRBD1; clone size: many; J gene: TRBJ1-5
CDR3 DNA: TGTGCCAGCAGTTACTCGAGACGCGAGCAGTACTTC; CDR3 protein: CASSYSRREQYF; V gene: TRBV6-2/TRBV6-3; D gene: -; clone size: many; J gene: TRBJ2-7
CDR3 DNA: TGTGCCAGCACCGCACAGGGGGCATCTCCCTACGAGCAGTACTTC; CDR3 protein: CASTAQGASPYEQYF; V gene: TRBV5-5; D gene: TRBD1; clone size: many; J gene: TRBJ2-7
CDR3 DNA: TGTGCCAGCAGCTTATTAAGCCCCCGAGGGGTAGGGGCGAACACTGAAGCTTTCTTT; CDR3 protein: CASSLLSPRGVGANTEAFF; V gene: TRBV11-2; D gene: -; clone size: few; J gene: TRBJ1-1
CDR3 DNA: TGTGCCAGCAGTGAAGCGCTTCCGCGTGGCTACACCTTC; CDR3 protein: CASSEALPRGYTF; V gene: TRBV2; D gene: -; clone size: many; J gene: TRBJ1-2
CDR3 DNA: TGTGCCAGCGGGGGTTTGGGTTTGAAAAGAGCTTTCTTT; CDR3 protein: CASGGLGLKRAFF; V gene: TRBV6-2/TRBV6-3; D gene: -; clone size: many; J gene: TRBJ1-1
CDR3 DNA: TGCGCCAGCAGCGAGGAACGAAGCTCCTACAATGAGCAGTTCTTC; CDR3 protein: CASSEERSSYNEQFF; V gene: TRBV5-1; D gene: -; clone size: -; J gene: TRBJ2-1
CDR3 DNA: TGTGCCAGCAGTAGTCCGGGACTAGACATCTACGAGCAGTACTTC; CDR3 protein: CASSSPGLDIYEQYF; V gene: TRBV27; D gene: TRBD2; clone size: many; J gene: TRBJ2-7
CDR3 DNA: TGTGCCAGCGGGCAGGTCCAAGAGACCCAGTACTTC; CDR3 protein: CASGQVQETQYF; V gene: TRBV11-2; D gene: -; clone size: many; J gene: TRBJ2-5
CDR3 DNA: TGCAGTGCTAGACACCGTGACACGGGCGTGGGGCATGGCTACACCTTC; CDR3 protein: CSARHRDTGVGHGYTF; V gene: TRBV20-1; D gene: -; clone size: -; J gene: TRBJ1-2
CDR3 DNA: TGTGCCAGCAGTTACTCGAGGCAGGAACTTCAGCCCCAGCATTTT; CDR3 protein: CASSYSRQELQPQHF; V gene: TRBV6-5; D gene: -; clone size: many; J gene: TRBJ1-5
CDR3 DNA: TGTGCCAGCATCGACGGGTCAGCCGAGCAGTACTTC; CDR3 protein: CASIDGSAEQYF; V gene: TRBV2; D gene: -; clone size: -; J gene: TRBJ2-7
CDR3 DNA: TGTGCCAGCAGCTTAGAGTCGGCGGGAGGGCACGAGCAGTACTTC; CDR3 protein: CASSLESAGGHEQYF; V gene: TRBV7-6; D gene: TRBD2; clone size: many; J gene: TRBJ2-7
CDR3 DNA: TGTGCCAGCAGTGCCGGGACAGGGGACTCACCCCTCCACTTT; CDR3 protein: CASSAGTGDSPLHF; V gene: TRBV12-3/TRBV12-4; D gene: TRBD1; clone size: -; J gene: TRBJ1-6
CDR3 DNA: TGTGCCAGCAGCCGACAGGGGGCTGATGGCGGGGAGCTGTTTTTT; CDR3 protein: CASSRQGADGGELFF; V gene: TRBV7-9; D gene: TRBD1; clone size: -; J gene: TRBJ2-2
CDR3 DNA: TGTGCCAGCAGCCCCAGGCTGACCGGAAACACCATATATTTT; CDR3 protein: CASSPRLTGNTIYF; V gene: TRBV7-2; D gene: -; clone size: many; J gene: TRBJ1-3
CDR3 DNA: TGTGCCACACAGACCGGCCCCAACACTGAAGCTTTCTTT; CDR3 protein: CATQTGPNTEAFF; V gene: TRBV24-1; D gene: -; clone size: once; J gene: TRBJ1-1
CDR3 DNA: TGCGCCAGCAGCACTACTAGCGGGGGCTACGGTGAGACCCAGTACTTC; CDR3 protein: CASSTTSGGYGETQYF; V gene: TRBV5-1; D gene: TRBD2; clone size: -; J gene: TRBJ2-5
CDR3 DNA: TGTGCCAGCAGTACAGGGGTCCTTCAGCCCCAGCATTTT; CDR3 protein: CASSTGVLQPQHF; V gene: TRBV12-3/TRBV12-4; D gene: TRBD1; clone size: few; J gene: TRBJ1-5
CDR3 DNA: TGCGCCAGCAGCCCGCCCCAGGGGACTGGGGCCAACGTCCTGACTTTC; CDR3 protein: CASSPPQGTGANVLTF; V gene: TRBV4-1; D gene: -; clone size: -; J gene: TRBJ2-6
CDR3 DNA: TGTGCCAGCAGTTTGAGGACAGGGGCCAACGGCTACACCTTC; CDR3 protein: CASSLRTGANGYTF; V gene: TRBV28; D gene: TRBD1; clone size: many; J gene: TRBJ1-2
CDR3 DNA: TGTGCCAGCCCCGGACTAGCGGCATCGGGGGCCGGGGAGCTGTTTTTT; CDR3 protein: CASPGLAASGAGELFF; V gene: TRBV7-8; D gene: TRBD2; clone size: few; J gene: TRBJ2-2
CDR3 DNA: TGTGCCAGTAGTATCGGCGGGAGCAGCAATCAGCCCCAGCATTTT; CDR3 protein: CASSIGGSSNQPQHF; V gene: TRBV19; D gene: -; clone size: many; J gene: TRBJ1-5
CDR3 DNA: TGTGCCACCAGCAGAGAAGTTCCTAGCGGGAGGGAGACCCAGTACTTC; CDR3 protein: CATSREVPSGRETQYF; V gene: TRBV15; D gene: TRBD2; clone size: -; J gene: TRBJ2-5